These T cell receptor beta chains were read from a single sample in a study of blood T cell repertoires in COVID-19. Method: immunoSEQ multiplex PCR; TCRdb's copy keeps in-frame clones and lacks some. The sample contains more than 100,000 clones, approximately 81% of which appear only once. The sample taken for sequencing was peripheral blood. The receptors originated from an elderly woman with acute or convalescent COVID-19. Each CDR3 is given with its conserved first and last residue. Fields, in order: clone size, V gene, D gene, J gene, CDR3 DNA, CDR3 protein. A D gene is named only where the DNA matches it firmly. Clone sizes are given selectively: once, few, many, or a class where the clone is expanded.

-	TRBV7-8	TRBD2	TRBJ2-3	TGTGCCAGCAGCCCCGGGGGGGGGAGGCCCACAGATACGCAGTATTTT	CASSPGGGRPTDTQYF
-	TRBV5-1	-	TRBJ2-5	TGCGCCAGCACGGGACAAGCCATCCAAGAGACCCAGTACTTC	CASTGQAIQETQYF
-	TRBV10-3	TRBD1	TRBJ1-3	TGTGCCATCAGTGAGCATACCGGACAGGGGGCAGGCACCATATATTTT	CAISEHTGQGAGTIYF
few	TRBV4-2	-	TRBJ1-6	TGTGCCAGCAGCCAAGTAGGAGATTCACCCCTCCACTTT	CASSQVGDSPLHF
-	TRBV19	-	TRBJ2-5	TGTGCCAGTAGTTCCATCCTCAGGGGATCGCAAGAGACCCAGTACTTC	CASSSILRGSQETQYF
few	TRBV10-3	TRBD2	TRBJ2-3	TGTGCCATCATGAGTGCGGGGGGGCGTGATACGCAGTATTTT	CAIMSAGGRDTQYF
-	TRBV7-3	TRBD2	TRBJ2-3	TGTGCCAGCAGCTTAGCGGGGGGGACAGATACGCAGTATTTT	CASSLAGGTDTQYF
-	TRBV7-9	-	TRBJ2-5	TGTGCCAGCAGCCCTCTAAGTAGTCAAGAGACCCAGTACTTC	CASSPLSSQETQYF
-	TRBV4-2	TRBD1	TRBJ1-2	TGTGCCAGCAGCCAAGGGGGGACAGACGGTTATGGCTACACCTTC	CASSQGGTDGYGYTF
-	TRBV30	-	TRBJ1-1	TGTGCCTGGAGGGACCTGGATGAGGGCACTGAAGCTTTCTTT	CAWRDLDEGTEAFF
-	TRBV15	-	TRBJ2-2	TGTGCCACCAGCAGAGATTTACAGGCTCCCGGGGAGCTGTTTTTT	CATSRDLQAPGELFF
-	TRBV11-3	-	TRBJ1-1	TGTGCCAGCAGCTTAGGGGCGAACACTGAAGCTTTCTTT	CASSLGANTEAFF
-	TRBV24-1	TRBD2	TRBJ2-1	TGTGCCACCAGTGACGCGGCGGTTACTAGCGGTAGGAATGAGCAGTTCTTC	CATSDAAVTSGRNEQFF
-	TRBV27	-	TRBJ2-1	TGTGCCAGCAGCCTGACTCGCTACAATGAGCAGTTCTTC	CASSLTRYNEQFF
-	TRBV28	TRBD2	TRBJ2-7	TGTGCCAGCAGTTTACGGCTAGCGGGAGGCATACACGAGCAGTACTTC	CASSLRLAGGIHEQYF
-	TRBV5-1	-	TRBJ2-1	TGCGCCAGCAGCTTGGCCGGACGGGAAGACAATGAGCAGTTCTTC	CASSLAGREDNEQFF
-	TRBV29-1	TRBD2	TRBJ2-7	TGCAGCGTTGTTTTAAGCGGGAGTATCCACGAGCAGTACTTC	CSVVLSGSIHEQYF
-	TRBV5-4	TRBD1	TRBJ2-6	TGTGCCAGCAGTTCGGCTTCCGGGACAGGGAGCTCTGGGGCCAACGTCCTGACTTTC	CASSSASGTGSSGANVLTF
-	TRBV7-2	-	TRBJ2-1	TGTGCCAGCAGCTTAGGAAGACAGGCGATCCAGTTCTTC	CASSLGRQAIQFF
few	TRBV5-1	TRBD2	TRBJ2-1	TGCGCCAGCAGCTCGGGAGGGCGGAGCTCCTACAATGAGCAGTTCTTC	CASSSGGRSSYNEQFF